This entry is about one T cell receptor beta chain. Germline values: CDR1 MRHNA, CDR2 SNTAGT. V was clipped by 3 bases and J by 2 bases, with 10 bases between them. CDR3 length: 15 amino acids. This sample is part of a study of blood T cell repertoires in COVID-19. Overall study: The samples span acute and convalescent COVID-19 from the United States, Italy and Spain. The cDNA or gDNA used as material had been derived from T cells, B-cell-depleted T cells, or PBMCs.

Participants came from 20 to 25 US areas, aged about 18 to 90 years. In the authors' workflow: From reference gene primer amplification, estimates of nucleated cell counts were derived. TCRdb's copy holds only in-frame clones and misses some; the assay was immunoSEQ multiplex PCR. The V and J calls and the clone size are those of that table, but D and trimming were determined from the DNA. The table lists around 190,000 clones, more than 75% of them singletons. The clonotype was recovered from a woman aged 50 to 60 with acute COVID-19. The sample consisted of PBMCs or T cells enriched from blood (not recorded which). The V and J genes are TRBV6-4 and TRBJ2-2, with D possibly matching TRBD1 (5 bases). The CDR3: CASSESGINTGELFF. CDR3 nucleotides: TGTGCCAGCAGTGAATCAGGGATTAACACCGGGGAGCTGTTTTTT.